These 12 T cell receptor beta chains were all obtained from the same sample, sequenced in a study of T cells after yellow fever vaccination. One entry per CDR3 protein, called by TCRdb with MiXCR from the 5' RACE reads. The data hold 350,000 or so distinct CDR3 sequences, with roughly 8.3% observed a single time. Source: PBMCs, taken 35 to 50 days after the first yellow fever vaccination. These receptors came from a man aged 18-30 years who received the YFV17D yellow fever vaccine.

The CDR3 DNA reads TGCGCCAGCAGCGAGGGACTTACGAACACCGGGGAGCTGTTTTTT. This codes for CASSEGLTNTGELFF. V and J are TRBV5-1 and TRBJ2-2; a weak D match, TRBD2 (6 bases). The V gene's germline CDR1 is SGHRS and CDR2 YFSETQ. The V and J ends lost 4 bases and 0 bases respectively, with 10 bases between them. The CDR3 extends over 15 amino acids.

The CDR3 loop reads CASSQYGGSYGYTF. CDR3 coding DNA: TGCGCCAGCAGCCAATACGGGGGGAGCTATGGCTACACCTTC. The gene calls are TRBV4-1 and TRBJ1-2; tentative D call: TRBD1 (5 bases). V dropped 2 bases and J dropped 4 bases, with 11 bases sitting between them. CDR1 is MGHRA, CDR2 YSYEKL, per germline. The CDR3 is made up of 14 amino acids.

This chain joins TRBV7-8 and TRBJ1-2; D unclear. V was clipped by 2 bases and J by 6 bases, with 7 bases between them. Germline V gene data show CDR1 as SGHVS and CDR2 as FQNEAQ. This CDR3 has 12 residues. The CDR3 DNA sequence: TGTGCCAGCAGCTTATATGGGGATGGCTACACCTTC. Protein sequence: CASSLYGDGYTF.

This clonotype turned up a few times. The chain recombines TRBV6-2 or TRBV6-3 with TRBJ2-3, with D tentatively TRBD1 (6 bases). Per the germline V gene, CDR1 is MNHEY and CDR2 is SVGEGT. Deletions cut 3 bases from V and 1 base from J, with 11 bases between. The CDR3 has 15 amino acids. CDR3 residues: CASSYVRGGTDTQYF. CDR3 nucleotides: TGTGCCAGCAGTTATGTCAGGGGAGGCACAGATACGCAGTATTTT.

This clonotype was seen more than once but under ten times. The V call is TRBV7-2, the J call TRBJ1-4; 8 bases fit TRBD1. The J segment lost 10 bases and the V segment lost 7 bases, leaving 11 bases of the junction unmatched. The CDR3 is 14 residues long. The germline V gene has CDR1 SGHTA and CDR2 FQGNSA. This chain's CDR3 is CASNNGQGRGKLFF. The DNA for the CDR3 is TGTGCCAGCAACAATGGACAGGGTCGGGGAAAACTGTTTTTT. The full variable domain, its missing parts supplied by reference TRBV7-2 and TRBJ1-4, is GAGVSQSPSNKVTEKGKDVELRCDPISGHTALYWYRQSLGQGLEFLIYFQGNSAPDKSGLPSDRFSAERTGGSVSTLTIQRTQQEDSAVYLCASNNGQGRGKLFFGSGTQLSVL.

This rearrangement joins TRBV12-3 or TRBV12-4 to TRBJ1-4, with D possibly TRBD1 on 6 matching bases. This CDR3 has 14 amino acids. V was clipped by 3 bases and J by 8 bases, with 13 bases between them. The CDR3 loop reads CASSFSGQGEKLFF. Written as DNA, the CDR3 is TGTGCCAGCAGTTTCTCGGGGCAGGGGGAAAAACTGTTTTTT.

This clonotype showed up just a few times. The CDR3 spells CASSPAGTGGDEQYF. The CDR3 DNA sequence: TGTGCCAGCAGCCCCGCAGGGACAGGGGGCGACGAGCAGTACTTC. The chain combines TRBV27 with TRBJ2-7; 12 nucleotides align to TRBD1. CDR3 length: 15 amino acids. Germline assignment: CDR1 MNHEY and CDR2 SMNVEV (reference sequence). V dropped 6 bases and J dropped 5; count of bases not matched to a gene: 8.

This clonotype showed up many times. This chain connects TRBV20-1 to TRBJ2-5, with TRBD1 as a possible D gene (6 bases). V was clipped by 0 bases and J by 4 bases, with 12 bases between them. CDR1 and CDR2 from the germline V gene are DFQATT and SNEGSKA (reference sequence). The CDR3 consists of 14 residues. CDR3 nucleotide sequence: TGCAGTGCTAGAGAACTAACAGGGAGAGAGACCCAGTACTTC. Its translation is CSARELTGRETQYF.

The chain carries TRBV4-1 and TRBJ2-7; D uncertain. Germline values: CDR1 MGHRA, CDR2 YSYEKL. The germline V and J ends were trimmed by 1 base and 7 bases, with 11 bases remaining between them. CDR3 size: 13 residues. In DNA, the CDR3 is TGCGCCAGCAGCCAAGTCGCCGTCGAGGAGCAGTACTTC. Encoded protein: CASSQVAVEEQYF.

This chain joins TRBV7-2 and TRBJ1-6; 9 bases align to TRBD1. Looked up from germline, CDR1 is SGHTA and CDR2 is FQGNSA. The V segment lost 5 bases and the J segment 14 bases; nucleotides outside the gene matches: 7. CDR3 size: 13 residues. The CDR3 nucleotides are TGTGCCAGCAGCCCACAGGGGGCTGAAGCCCTCCACTTT. Its translation: CASSPQGAEALHF.

In this sample, this clonotype turned up a few times. The chain is built from TRBV20-1 and TRBJ2-1; the D gene is possibly TRBD1 (7 bases). The CDR3 totals 13 residues. The V end lost 3 bases, the J end lost 7 bases, and 13 bases lay between the germline ends. In germline, CDR1 is DFQATT, CDR2 SNEGSKA (reference sequence). CDR3 nucleotide sequence: TGCAGTGCTAGCCAGGGGGGTGGGAATGAGCAGTTCTTC. Protein sequence: CSASQGGGNEQFF.

The gene calls are TRBV20-1 and TRBJ1-6; D call uncertain. The CDR3 length is 13 residues. In germline, CDR1 is DFQATT, CDR2 SNEGSKA (reference sequence). Trimming removed 3 bases at V and 7 bases at J, with 10 bases between. As DNA, the CDR3 is TGCAGTGCTAGGTTGCAGGAGAATTCACCCCTCCACTTT. The encoded protein is CSARLQENSPLHF.